The table lists the clone carrying this T cell receptor (beta chain) with a few counts. The data originate from a study of blood T cell repertoires in COVID-19. Study details: T cells, B-cell-depleted T cells, or PBMCs supplied cDNA or gDNA.

The CDR3 is made up of 18 amino acids. Germline V gives CDR1 SGHVS, CDR2 FQNEAQ. V was pared by 5 bases and J by 1 base, with 23 bases between. Data came from immunoSEQ multiplex PCR; TCRdb stores just in-frame clones and leaves some out. The sample has some 260,000 clones; roughly nine tenths are singletons. This chain connects TRBV7-8 to TRBJ1-1; D uncertain. Material for sequencing was PBMCs or T cells enriched from blood (not recorded which). The receptor comes from a young woman with acute COVID-19. In DNA form, the CDR3 reads TGTGCCAGCAGCACATTCAATAGCCCCCCCACAACGAACACTGAAGCTTTCTTT. The encoded protein is CASSTFNSPPTTNTEAFF. Together with reference TRBV7-8 and TRBJ1-1, the CDR3 gives the full variable domain: GAGVSQSPRYKVAKRGQDVALRCDPISGHVSLFWYQQALGQGPEFLTYFQNEAQLDKSGLPSDRFFAERPEGSVSTLKIQRTQQEDSAVYLCASSTFNSPPTTNTEAFFGQGTRLTVV.